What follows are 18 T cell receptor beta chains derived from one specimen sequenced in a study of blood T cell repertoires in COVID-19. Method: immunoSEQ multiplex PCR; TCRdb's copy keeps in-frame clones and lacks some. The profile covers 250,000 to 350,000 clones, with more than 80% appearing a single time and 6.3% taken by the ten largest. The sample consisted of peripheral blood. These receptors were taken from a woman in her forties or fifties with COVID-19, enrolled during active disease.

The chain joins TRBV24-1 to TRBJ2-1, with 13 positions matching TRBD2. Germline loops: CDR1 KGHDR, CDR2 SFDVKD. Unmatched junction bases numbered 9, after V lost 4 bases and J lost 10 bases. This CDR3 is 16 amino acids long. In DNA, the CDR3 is TGTGCCACCAGTGACCAGGGACTAGCGGGAAGCGAAGAGCAGTTCTTC. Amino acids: CATSDQGLAGSEEQFF.

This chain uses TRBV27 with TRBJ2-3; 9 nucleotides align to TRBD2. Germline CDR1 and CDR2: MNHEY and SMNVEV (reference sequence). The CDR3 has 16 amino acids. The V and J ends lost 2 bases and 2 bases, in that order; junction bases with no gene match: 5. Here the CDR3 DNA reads TGTGCCAGCAGTTTAATGCTAGCGGGAAACACAGATACGCAGTATTTT. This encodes CASSLMLAGNTDTQYF.

This CDR3 reads CASSFYSVQPQHF. In nucleotides, the CDR3 is TGTGCCAGCAGCTTCTACAGTGTACAGCCCCAGCATTTT. The chain is built from TRBV5-6 and TRBJ1-5, with unresolved D. The germline V gene has CDR1 SGHDT and CDR2 YYEEEE. V was shortened by 2 bases and J by 7 bases, with 10 bases between the two germline ends. The CDR3 length is 13 residues.

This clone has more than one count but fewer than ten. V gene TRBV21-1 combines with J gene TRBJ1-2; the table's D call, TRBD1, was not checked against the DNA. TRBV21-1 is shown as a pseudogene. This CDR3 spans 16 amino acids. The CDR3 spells CASSPKDRRPLYGYTF. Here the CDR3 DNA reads TGTGCCAGCAGCCCTAAGGACAGAAGGCCCCTCTATGGCTACACCTTC.

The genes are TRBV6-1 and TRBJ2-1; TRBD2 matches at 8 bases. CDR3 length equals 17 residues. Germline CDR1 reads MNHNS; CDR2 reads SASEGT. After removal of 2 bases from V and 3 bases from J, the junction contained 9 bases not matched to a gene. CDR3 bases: TGTGCCAGCAGTGAATTCGAGGGTAGCGGGGACTACAATGAGCAGTTCTTC. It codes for CASSEFEGSGDYNEQFF.

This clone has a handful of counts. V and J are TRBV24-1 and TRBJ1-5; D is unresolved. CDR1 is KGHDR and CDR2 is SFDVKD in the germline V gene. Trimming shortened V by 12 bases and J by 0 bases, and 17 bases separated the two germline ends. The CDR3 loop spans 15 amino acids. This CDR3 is CAPMRVFNSNQPQHF. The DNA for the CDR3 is TGTGCCCCAATGAGGGTATTCAATAGCAATCAGCCCCAGCATTTT.

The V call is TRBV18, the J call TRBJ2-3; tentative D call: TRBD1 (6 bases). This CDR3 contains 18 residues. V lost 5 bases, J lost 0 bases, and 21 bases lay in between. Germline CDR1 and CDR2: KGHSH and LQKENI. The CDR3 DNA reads TGTGCCAGCTCAAGGATCCCGACAGGCGGAACTAGCACAGATACGCAGTATTTT. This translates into CASSRIPTGGTSTDTQYF.

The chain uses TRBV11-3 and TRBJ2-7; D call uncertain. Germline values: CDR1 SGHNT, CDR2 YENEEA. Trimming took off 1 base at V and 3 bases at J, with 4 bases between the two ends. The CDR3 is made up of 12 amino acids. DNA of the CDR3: TGTGCCAGCAGCTTAGGCGTCTACGAGCAGTACTTC. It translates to CASSLGVYEQYF.

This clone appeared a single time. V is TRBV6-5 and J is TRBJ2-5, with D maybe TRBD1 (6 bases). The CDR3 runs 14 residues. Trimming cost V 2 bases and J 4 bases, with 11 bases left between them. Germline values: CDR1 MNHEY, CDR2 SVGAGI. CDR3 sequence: CASSYEAGAETQYF. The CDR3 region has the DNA TGTGCCAGCAGTTACGAGGCAGGGGCAGAGACCCAGTACTTC.

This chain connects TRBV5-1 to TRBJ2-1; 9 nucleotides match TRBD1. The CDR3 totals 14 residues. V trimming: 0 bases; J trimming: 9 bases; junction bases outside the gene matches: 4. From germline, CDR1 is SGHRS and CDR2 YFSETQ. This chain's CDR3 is CASSLDTGGIEQFF. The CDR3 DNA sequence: TGCGCCAGCAGCTTGGATACAGGGGGCATTGAGCAGTTCTTC.

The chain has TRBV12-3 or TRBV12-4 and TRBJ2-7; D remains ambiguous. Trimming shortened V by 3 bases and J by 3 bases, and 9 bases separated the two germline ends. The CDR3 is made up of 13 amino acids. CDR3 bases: TGTGCCAGCAGTTTTGCCGCTAGCTACGAGCAGTACTTC. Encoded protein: CASSFAASYEQYF.

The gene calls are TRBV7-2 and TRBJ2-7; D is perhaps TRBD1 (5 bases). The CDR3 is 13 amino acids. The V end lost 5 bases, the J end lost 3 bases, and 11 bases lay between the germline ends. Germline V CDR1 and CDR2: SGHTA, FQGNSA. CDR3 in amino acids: CASSPVTDYEQYF. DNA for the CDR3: TGTGCCAGCAGCCCCGTGACAGACTACGAGCAGTACTTC.

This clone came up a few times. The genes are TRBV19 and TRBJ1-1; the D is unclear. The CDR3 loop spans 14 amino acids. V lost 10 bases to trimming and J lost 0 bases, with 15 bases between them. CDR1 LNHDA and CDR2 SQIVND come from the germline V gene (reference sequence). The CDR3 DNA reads TGTGCCACTAAGCTGGCGGGAATGAACACTGAAGCTTTCTTT. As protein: CATKLAGMNTEAFF. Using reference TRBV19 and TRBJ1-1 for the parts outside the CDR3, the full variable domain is DGGITQSPKYLFRKEGQNVTLSCEQNLNHDAMYWYRQDPGQGLRLIYYSQIVNDFQKGDIAEGYSVSREKKESFPLTVTSAQKNPTAFYLCATKLAGMNTEAFFGQGTRLTVV.

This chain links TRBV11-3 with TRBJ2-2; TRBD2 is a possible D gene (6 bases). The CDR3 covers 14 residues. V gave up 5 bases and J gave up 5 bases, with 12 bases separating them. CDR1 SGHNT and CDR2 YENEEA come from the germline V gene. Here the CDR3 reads CASSPTSQTGELFF. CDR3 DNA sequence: TGTGCCAGCAGCCCGACTAGTCAGACCGGGGAGCTGTTTTTT.

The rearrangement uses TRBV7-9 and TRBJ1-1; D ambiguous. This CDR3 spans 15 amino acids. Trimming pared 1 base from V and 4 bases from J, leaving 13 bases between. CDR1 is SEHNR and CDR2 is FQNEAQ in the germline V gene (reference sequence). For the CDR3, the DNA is TGTGCCAGCAGCTTAGGATGGGGAGTCCCCACTGAAGCTTTCTTT. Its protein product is CASSLGWGVPTEAFF. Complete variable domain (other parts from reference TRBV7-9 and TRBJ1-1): DTGVSQNPRHKITKRGQNVTFRCDPISEHNRLYWYRQTLGQGPEFLTYFQNEAQLEKSRLLSDRFSAERPKGSFSTLEIQRTEQGDSAMYLCASSLGWGVPTEAFFGQGTRLTVV.

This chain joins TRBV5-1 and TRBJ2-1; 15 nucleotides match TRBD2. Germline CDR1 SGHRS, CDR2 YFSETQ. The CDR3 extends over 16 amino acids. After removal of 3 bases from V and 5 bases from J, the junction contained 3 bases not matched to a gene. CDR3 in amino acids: CASSSGTSGRNNEQFF. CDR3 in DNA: TGCGCCAGCAGCTCCGGGACTAGCGGGAGGAACAATGAGCAGTTCTTC.

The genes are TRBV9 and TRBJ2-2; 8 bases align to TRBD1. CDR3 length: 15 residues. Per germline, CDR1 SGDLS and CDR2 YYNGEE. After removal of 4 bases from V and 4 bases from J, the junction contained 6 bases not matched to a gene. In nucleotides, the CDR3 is TGTGCCAGCAGCCAGACAGGGGTTGCCACCGGGGAGCTGTTTTTT. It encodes CASSQTGVATGELFF. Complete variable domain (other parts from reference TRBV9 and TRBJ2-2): DSGVTQTPKHLITATGQRVTLRCSPRSGDLSVYWYQQSLDQGLQFLIQYYNGEERAKGNILERFSAQQFPDLHSELNLSSLELGDSALYFCASSQTGVATGELFFGEGSRLTVL.

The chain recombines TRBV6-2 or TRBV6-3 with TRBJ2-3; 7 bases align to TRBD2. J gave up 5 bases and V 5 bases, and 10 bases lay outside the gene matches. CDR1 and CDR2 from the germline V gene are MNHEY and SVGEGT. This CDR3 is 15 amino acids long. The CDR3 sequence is CASSPGYGRRDTQYF. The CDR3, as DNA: TGTGCCAGCAGTCCCGGTTACGGGAGGAGAGATACGCAGTATTTT.